This TCR beta chain was recovered during a study of blood T cells in healthy people across ages. With 6 bases clipped from V and 2 bases from J, the junction kept 5 bases outside the gene matches. The CDR3 runs to 15 residues. A sample-barcoded 5' primer and a J-beta primer mix were used in a second PCR of about 6 to 11 cycles. Using its own MiXCR run on the 5' RACE reads, TCRdb lists one record per CDR3 protein. The sample has more than 750,000 distinct CDR3 sequences, about 29% seen once. These sequences were also reported in another study, on T cells of mothers and their children.

The sequence was collected from a woman in her forties in good health. The chain combines TRBV12-3 or TRBV12-4 with TRBJ2-5; 11 nucleotides align to TRBD2. Sequencing input: blood. The CDR3 bases are TGTGCCAGCAGATGGGGACTAGCGGAGCAAGAGACCCAGTACTTC. Protein sequence: CASRWGLAEQETQYF.